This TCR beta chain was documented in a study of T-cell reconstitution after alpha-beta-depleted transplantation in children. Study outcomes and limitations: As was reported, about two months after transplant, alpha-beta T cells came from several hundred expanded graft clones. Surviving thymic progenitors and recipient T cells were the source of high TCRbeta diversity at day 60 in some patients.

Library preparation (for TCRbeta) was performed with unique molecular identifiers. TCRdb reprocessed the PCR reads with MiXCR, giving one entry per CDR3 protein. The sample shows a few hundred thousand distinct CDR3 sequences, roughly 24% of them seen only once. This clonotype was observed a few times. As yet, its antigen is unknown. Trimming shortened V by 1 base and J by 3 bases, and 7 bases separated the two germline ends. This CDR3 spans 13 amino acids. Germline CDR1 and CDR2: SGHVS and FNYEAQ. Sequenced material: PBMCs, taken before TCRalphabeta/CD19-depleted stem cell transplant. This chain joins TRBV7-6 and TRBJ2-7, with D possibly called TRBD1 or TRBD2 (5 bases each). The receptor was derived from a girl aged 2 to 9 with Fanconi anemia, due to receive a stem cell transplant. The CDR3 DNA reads TGTGCCAGCAGCTTAGATGGGGGCTACGAGCAGTACTTC. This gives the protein CASSLDGGYEQYF. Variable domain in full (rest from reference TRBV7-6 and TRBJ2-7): GAGVSQSPRYKVTKRGQDVALRCDPISGHVSLYWYRQALGQGPEFLTYFNYEAQQDKSGLPNDRFSAERPEGSISTLTIQRTEQRDSAMYRCASSLDGGYEQYFGPGTRLTVT.